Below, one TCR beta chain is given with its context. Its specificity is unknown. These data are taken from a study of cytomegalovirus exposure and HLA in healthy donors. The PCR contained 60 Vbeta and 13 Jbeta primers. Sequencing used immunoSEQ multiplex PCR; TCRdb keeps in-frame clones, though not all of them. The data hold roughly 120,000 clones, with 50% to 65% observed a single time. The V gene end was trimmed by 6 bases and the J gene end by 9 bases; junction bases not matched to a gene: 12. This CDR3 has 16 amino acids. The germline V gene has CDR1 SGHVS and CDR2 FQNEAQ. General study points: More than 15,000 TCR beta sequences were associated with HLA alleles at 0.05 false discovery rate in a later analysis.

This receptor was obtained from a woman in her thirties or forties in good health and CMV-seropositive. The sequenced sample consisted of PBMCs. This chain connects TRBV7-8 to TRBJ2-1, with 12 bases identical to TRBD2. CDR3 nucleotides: TGTGCCAGCAGTGTAAAAAGACTAGCGGGAGTAGGTGAGCAGTTCTTC. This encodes CASSVKRLAGVGEQFF.